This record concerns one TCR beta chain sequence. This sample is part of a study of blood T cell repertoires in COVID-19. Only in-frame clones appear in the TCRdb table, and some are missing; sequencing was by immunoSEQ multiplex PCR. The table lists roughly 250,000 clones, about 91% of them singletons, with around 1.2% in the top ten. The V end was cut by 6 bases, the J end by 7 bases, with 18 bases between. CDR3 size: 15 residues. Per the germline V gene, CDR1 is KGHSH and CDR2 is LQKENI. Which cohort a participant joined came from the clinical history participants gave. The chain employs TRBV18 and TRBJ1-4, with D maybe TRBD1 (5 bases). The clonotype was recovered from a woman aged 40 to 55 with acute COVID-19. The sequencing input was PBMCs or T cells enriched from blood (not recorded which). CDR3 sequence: CASSLNAGQVEKLFF. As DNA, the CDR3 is TGTGCCAGCTCCCTCAATGCGGGGCAGGTTGAAAAACTGTTTTTT.